The sequence of this TCR beta chain was determined in a study of T cell responses to AZD1222 COVID-19 vaccine. CDR1 and CDR2 from the germline V gene are SGHTA and FQGNSA. Trimming removed 3 bases from V and 1 base from J; junction bases left unmatched: 11. The CDR3 covers 17 residues. TCRdb keeps only in-frame clones here, not all; method: immunoSEQ multiplex PCR. The profile shows tens of thousands of clones, around 88% of them singletons. The TCR comes from an adult who received the AZD1222 COVID-19 vaccine. Sequencing was performed on peripheral blood, taken 28 days after the second AZD1222 dose. This chain joins TRBV7-2 and TRBJ1-2, with 7 bases aligning to TRBD1. The CDR3: CASSFTRGSGDNYGYTF. The CDR3, as DNA: TGTGCCAGCAGCTTCACCAGGGGGTCAGGGGATAACTATGGCTACACCTTC.